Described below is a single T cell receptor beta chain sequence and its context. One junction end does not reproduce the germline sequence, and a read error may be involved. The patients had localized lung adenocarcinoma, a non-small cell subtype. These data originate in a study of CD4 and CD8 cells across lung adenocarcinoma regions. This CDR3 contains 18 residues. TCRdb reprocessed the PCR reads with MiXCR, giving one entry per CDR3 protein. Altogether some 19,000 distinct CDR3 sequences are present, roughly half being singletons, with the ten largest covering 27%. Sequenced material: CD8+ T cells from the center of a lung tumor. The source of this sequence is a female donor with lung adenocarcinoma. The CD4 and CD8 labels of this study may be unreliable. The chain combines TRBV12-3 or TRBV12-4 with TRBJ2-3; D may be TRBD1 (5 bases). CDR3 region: CASSAPVSGFRNTDTQYF. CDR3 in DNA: TGTGCCAGCAGTGCCCCCGTGTCAGGGTTTCGAAACACAGACACTCAGTACTTT.